This TCR beta chain was recovered during a study of OX40 agonist ivuxolimab in advanced cancers. On the study more broadly: An agonistic human IgG2 monoclonal antibody against OX40 (CD134) was given. Patients with prior anti-PD-1, anti-PD-L1 or anti-CTLA-4 therapy were eligible; about 40% had some.

Profiling relied on immunoSEQ multiplex PCR, and the TCRdb table lists in-frame clones only, not all of them. The sample yields tens of thousands of clones, approximately 80% seen once. The CDR3 is 15 residues long. Germline V gives CDR1 WSHSY, CDR2 SAAADI. J gave up 5 bases and V 2 bases, and 5 bases lay outside the gene matches. With autoimmune disease history or systemic immunosuppression, patients were excluded. Specimen: CD4+ or CD8+ T cells sorted from blood, collected in a trial of the OX40 agonist ivuxolimab. The source is an adult with an advanced solid tumor such as melanoma, head and neck, liver or kidney cancer. The V and J genes are TRBV10-2 and TRBJ2-1; TRBD2 matches 8 bases. This CDR3 reads CASSEVGGANNEQFF. Written as DNA, the CDR3 is TGCGCCAGCAGTGAGGTCGGGGGGGCAAACAATGAGCAGTTCTTC.